The subject of this entry is one T cell receptor (beta chain). These data come from a study of blood T cell repertoires in COVID-19. Turning to the study itself: Acute and convalescent COVID-19 samples came from the United States, Italy and Spain. From T cells, B-cell-depleted T cells, or PBMCs came the material, which was cDNA or gDNA.

The authors' processing: Estimation of nucleated cell counts was performed using reference gene primer amplification. Assay: immunoSEQ multiplex PCR; the TCRdb copy retains only in-frame clones and omits some. The D gene and trimming were derived from the DNA, and the V and J assignments and clone size from that table. The sample has approximately 60,000 clones, approximately 79% seen once. The sequencing input was peripheral blood. This clonotype was sampled from a woman older than 75 with active or convalescent COVID-19.

The CDR3: CASSLAGGILNTEAFF. The CDR3, as DNA: TGCGCCAGCAGCTTGGCGGGGGGCATTTTGAACACTGAAGCTTTCTTT. The chain has TRBV5-1 and TRBJ1-1; tentative D call: TRBD1 (6 bases). Trimming pared 0 bases from V and 0 bases from J, leaving 12 bases between. The CDR3 has 16 residues. The germline gives CDR1 SGHRS, CDR2 YFSETQ.